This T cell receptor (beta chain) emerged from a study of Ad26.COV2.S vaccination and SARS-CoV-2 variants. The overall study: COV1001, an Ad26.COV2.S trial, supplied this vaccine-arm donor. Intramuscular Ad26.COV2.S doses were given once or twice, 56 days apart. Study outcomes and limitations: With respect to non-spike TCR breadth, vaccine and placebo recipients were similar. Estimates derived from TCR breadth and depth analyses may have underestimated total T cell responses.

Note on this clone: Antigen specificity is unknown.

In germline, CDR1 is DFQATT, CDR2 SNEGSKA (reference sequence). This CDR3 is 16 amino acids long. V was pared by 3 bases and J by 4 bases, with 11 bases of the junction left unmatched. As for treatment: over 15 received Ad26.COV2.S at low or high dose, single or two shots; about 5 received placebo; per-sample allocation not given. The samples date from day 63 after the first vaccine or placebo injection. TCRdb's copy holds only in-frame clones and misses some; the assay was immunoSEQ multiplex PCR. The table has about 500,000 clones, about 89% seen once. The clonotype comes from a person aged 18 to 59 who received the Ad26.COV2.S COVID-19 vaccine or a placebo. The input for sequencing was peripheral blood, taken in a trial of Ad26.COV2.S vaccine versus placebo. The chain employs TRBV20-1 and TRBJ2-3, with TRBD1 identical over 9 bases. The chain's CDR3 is CSASFGDRVFPDTQYF. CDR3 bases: TGCAGTGCTAGTTTTGGGGACAGGGTTTTTCCAGATACGCAGTATTTT.